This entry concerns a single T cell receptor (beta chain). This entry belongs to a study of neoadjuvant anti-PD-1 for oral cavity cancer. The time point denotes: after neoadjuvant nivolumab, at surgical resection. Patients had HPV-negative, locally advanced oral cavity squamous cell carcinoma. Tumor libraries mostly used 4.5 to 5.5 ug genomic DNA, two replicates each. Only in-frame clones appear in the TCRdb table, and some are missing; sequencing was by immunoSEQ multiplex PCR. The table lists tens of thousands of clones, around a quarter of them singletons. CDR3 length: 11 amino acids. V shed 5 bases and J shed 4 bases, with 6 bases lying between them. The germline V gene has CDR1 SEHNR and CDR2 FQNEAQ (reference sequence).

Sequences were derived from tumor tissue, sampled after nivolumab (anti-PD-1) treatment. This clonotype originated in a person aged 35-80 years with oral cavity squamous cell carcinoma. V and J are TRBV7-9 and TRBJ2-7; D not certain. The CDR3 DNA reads TGTGCCAGCAGCAACGGGTACGAGCAGTACTTC. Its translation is CASSNGYEQYF.